Listed here are 25 T cell receptor beta chains from one sample, sequenced in a study of beta chain features in type 1 diabetes. Expressed TCRB transcripts were sequenced, since all the RNA that had been isolated was reverse transcribed. Using immunoSEQ multiplex PCR, the repertoire was profiled, and TCRdb retains in-frame clones only, with some absent. The sample has 680,000 or so clones, 15% to 19% seen once. Sample: naive CD4+ T cells from blood. The receptors here all came from a man aged 18 to 30 in good health.

This clone was recorded a few times. J is TRBJ2-2 and V is TRBV5-1; a possible D gene is TRBD2 (6 bases). Trimming left V 0 bases short and J 4 bases short, with 10 bases between. Germline lookup yields CDR1 SGHRS and CDR2 YFSETQ. The CDR3 has 15 amino acids. The CDR3 sequence: CASSLAGGSTGELFF. The CDR3 region has the DNA TGCGCCAGCAGCTTGGCTGGAGGGAGCACCGGGGAGCTGTTTTTT.

This clone occurred a few times. The chain uses TRBV7-9 and TRBJ2-3; D perhaps matches TRBD1 (6 bases). From germline, CDR1 is SEHNR and CDR2 FQNEAQ (reference sequence). This CDR3 comprises 16 residues. Trimming removed 6 bases at V and 0 bases at J, with 16 bases between. The CDR3 sequence is CASRPPGVRSTDTQYF. The CDR3 DNA reads as TGTGCCAGCAGACCCCCAGGGGTGAGGAGCACAGATACGCAGTATTTT.

This clone was counted between two and nine times. J is TRBJ1-1 and V is TRBV18; TRBD1 aligns across 9 bases. V gave up 6 bases and J gave up 4 bases; unmatched junction bases: 15. From germline, CDR1 is KGHSH and CDR2 LQKENI. This CDR3 region has 17 residues. The CDR3 DNA sequence: TGTGCCAGCTCCCCTACCCCACAGGGGGCTGGGGGCACTGAAGCTTTCTTT. This translates into CASSPTPQGAGGTEAFF.

V gene TRBV18 combines with J gene TRBJ2-5; 9 nucleotides line up with TRBD1. V was clipped by 3 bases and J by 4 bases; unmatched bases: 6. The germline V gene encodes CDR1 KGHSH and CDR2 LQKENI. CDR3 length: 15 residues. The CDR3 sequence is CASSPLQGAGETQYF. The DNA of the CDR3 is TGTGCCAGCTCACCCCTACAGGGGGCCGGAGAGACCCAGTACTTC.

The J gene is TRBJ1-3, the V gene TRBV9; 10 nucleotides match TRBD1. This CDR3 contains 16 residues. Looked up from germline, CDR1 is SGDLS and CDR2 is YYNGEE. V lost 4 bases to trimming and J lost 2 bases; unmatched junction nucleotides: 6. Here the CDR3 DNA reads TGTGCCAGCAGCCCACGCGGACAGGGGGCTGGAAACACCATATATTTT. Translated, it gives CASSPRGQGAGNTIYF. The full variable domain, rest sourced from reference TRBV9 and TRBJ1-3, is DSGVTQTPKHLITATGQRVTLRCSPRSGDLSVYWYQQSLDQGLQFLIQYYNGEERAKGNILERFSAQQFPDLHSELNLSSLELGDSALYFCASSPRGQGAGNTIYFGEGSWLTVV.

This clone was seen only a few times. The V gene is TRBV27, the J gene TRBJ2-2; 8 bases agree with TRBD1. Germline V lookup: CDR1 MNHEY, CDR2 SMNVEV (reference sequence). This CDR3 is built from 15 residues. V shed 5 bases and J 2 bases; nucleotides not matched to a gene: 4. CDR3 nucleotides: TGTGCCAGCAGTCAGGACAGGGTAAACACCGGGGAGCTGTTTTTT. It specifies CASSQDRVNTGELFF.

The chain has TRBV6-5 and TRBJ2-7; the match to TRBD1 covers 9 bases. Trimming at V came to 4 bases and at J to 1 base, leaving 5 bases not matched to a gene. This CDR3 is 15 amino acids long. CDR1 and CDR2 (germline): MNHEY, SVGAGI. CDR3 DNA sequence: TGTGCCAGCAGTTCCTTCGACAGGGGGTCCTACGAGCAGTACTTC. It specifies CASSSFDRGSYEQYF.

This clone was detected only a few times. This chain uses TRBV7-2 with TRBJ2-3, with unresolved D. Germline-derived CDR1 and CDR2 are SGHTA and FQGNSA. The CDR3 runs 14 residues. Trimming cost V 0 bases and J 4 bases, with 8 bases left between them. CDR3 sequence reads: CASSLAPWADTQYF. The CDR3 nucleotides read TGTGCCAGCAGCTTAGCTCCTTGGGCAGATACGCAGTATTTT. The full variable domain, with the rest looked up from reference TRBV7-2 and TRBJ2-3, is GAGVSQSPSNKVTEKGKDVELRCDPISGHTALYWYRQSLGQGLEFLIYFQGNSAPDKSGLPSDRFSAERTGGSVSTLTIQRTQQEDSAVYLCASSLAPWADTQYFGPGTRLTVL.

This clone came up a few times. V and J are TRBV4-1 and TRBJ1-5; the D gene is possibly TRBD1 (5 bases). CDR3 length: 15 amino acids. The V gene's germline CDR1 is MGHRA and CDR2 YSYEKL. Trimming removed 0 bases at V and 11 bases at J, with 17 bases between. The CDR3 DNA reads as TGCGCCAGCAGCCAAGAGTCCCCTAAACGGGGGACCCAGCATTTT. This encodes CASSQESPKRGTQHF.

The genes are TRBV19 and TRBJ1-1; 8 bases align to TRBD1. The CDR3 loop spans 15 amino acids. Per the germline V gene, CDR1 is LNHDA and CDR2 is SQIVND (reference sequence). V shed 3 bases and J 1 base; nucleotides not matched to a gene: 4. CDR3 bases: TGTGCCAGTAGTATCCGGGACAGGAAGAACACTGAAGCTTTCTTT. Encoded protein: CASSIRDRKNTEAFF.

The chain links TRBV2 to TRBJ2-5; 8 positions agree with TRBD2. The germline V gene has CDR1 SNHLY and CDR2 FYNNEI. V lost 8 bases, J lost 5 bases, and 7 bases stayed unmatched. The CDR3 spans 13 residues. CDR3 residues: CASRTGGPETQYF. DNA for the CDR3: TGTGCCAGCCGGACGGGAGGGCCGGAGACCCAGTACTTC.

This clone has just a few counts. J is TRBJ1-4 and V is TRBV15, with D unresolved. CDR1 is LNHNV and CDR2 is YYDKDF in the germline V gene (reference sequence). V was cut by 2 bases and J by 0 bases, with 7 bases left in between. The CDR3 contains 15 residues. CDR3 sequence (DNA): TGTGCCACCAGCAGACACCTTGCAACTAATGAAAAACTGTTTTTT. Translated, it gives CATSRHLATNEKLFF.

This clone was counted a few times. The chain employs TRBV7-2 and TRBJ2-2; 9 bases map to TRBD2. The CDR3 consists of 19 residues. With 6 bases clipped from V and 0 bases from J, the junction kept 14 bases outside the gene matches. Germline CDR1 SGHTA, CDR2 FQGNSA. CDR3 protein: CASRKSQGLAYSNTGELFF. CDR3 nucleotides: TGTGCCAGCAGGAAGTCACAAGGACTAGCGTACTCGAACACCGGGGAGCTGTTTTTT. The complete variable domain, with remaining parts taken from reference TRBV7-2 and TRBJ2-2, reads GAGVSQSPSNKVTEKGKDVELRCDPISGHTALYWYRQSLGQGLEFLIYFQGNSAPDKSGLPSDRFSAERTGGSVSTLTIQRTQQEDSAVYLCASRKSQGLAYSNTGELFFGEGSRLTVL.

V gene TRBV28 combines with J gene TRBJ2-5; 7 nucleotides align to TRBD1. Germline values: CDR1 MDHEN, CDR2 SYDVKM. Losses at the gene ends were 4 bases for V and 5 bases for J; bases not matched to a gene: 7. This CDR3 comprises 14 residues. The CDR3 coding sequence is TGTGCCAGCAGTTGGCCGACAGGGTGGGAGACCCAGTACTTC. Translation gives CASSWPTGWETQYF.

This clone has just a few counts. This chain joins TRBV9 and TRBJ2-3, with 15 nucleotides matching TRBD2. The V and J ends lost 0 bases and 7 bases, in that order; junction bases with no gene match: 9. CDR3 size: 18 residues. CDR1 is SGDLS and CDR2 is YYNGEE in the germline V gene. The CDR3, as DNA: TGTGCCAGCAGCGTAGCGAGGGGACTAGCGGGGGGTAGGAATACGCAGTATTTT. Its translation: CASSVARGLAGGRNTQYF. Supplemented by reference TRBV9 and TRBJ2-3, the full variable domain reads DSGVTQTPKHLITATGQRVTLRCSPRSGDLSVYWYQQSLDQGLQFLIQYYNGEERAKGNILERFSAQQFPDLHSELNLSSLELGDSALYFCASSVARGLAGGRNTQYFGPGTRLTVL.

In its sample, this clone was seen a few times. The gene calls are TRBV4-1 and TRBJ2-3; TRBD2 is a possible D gene (6 bases). The CDR3 loop spans 15 amino acids. Deletions cut 2 bases from V and 6 bases from J, with 15 bases between. Germline V gene sequence: CDR1 MGHRA, CDR2 YSYEKL. The CDR3: CASSQLPGVTDTQYF. In nucleotides, the CDR3 is TGCGCCAGCAGCCAATTACCGGGAGTGACCGATACGCAGTATTTT.

The V gene is TRBV21-1, the J gene TRBJ2-5; the table's D call TRBD2 went unverified against the DNA. TRBV21-1 is a recognized pseudogene. This CDR3 spans 16 amino acids. Here the CDR3 reads CASSKTPTRGQETQYF. The CDR3 DNA sequence: TGTGCCAGCAGCAAAACCCCCACTCGGGGCCAAGAGACCCAGTACTTC.

The chain recombines TRBV11-3 with TRBJ2-3; 11 nucleotides line up with TRBD2. CDR1 SGHNT and CDR2 YENEEA come from the germline V gene. This CDR3 has 16 residues. Trimming took 11 bases from V and 9 from J; bases not matched to a gene: 19. CDR3 in amino acids: CARRGSGRAPKGTQYF. The CDR3 DNA reads as TGTGCCCGAAGGGGTAGCGGGAGGGCCCCCAAGGGAACGCAGTATTTT.

The gene calls are TRBV6-5 and TRBJ1-2; TRBD1 matches at 10 bases. This CDR3 comprises 14 residues. In germline, CDR1 is MNHEY, CDR2 SVGAGI. J gave up 7 bases and V 7 bases, and 9 bases lay outside the gene matches. CDR3 nucleotide sequence: TGTGCCAGCATTAGGACAGGGGGAGCCGGTGGCTACACCTTC. Protein: CASIRTGGAGGYTF.

This clone was seen a few times. Other nucleotide sequences from this sample produce the same CDR3. The chain is built from TRBV20-1 and TRBJ2-2; no clear D. Trimming took 2 bases from V and 2 from J, leaving 0 bases between them. This CDR3 has 11 amino acids. CDR1 is DFQATT and CDR2 is SNEGSKA in the germline V gene (reference sequence). The CDR3 DNA reads TGCAGTGCTAGAAACACCGGGGAGCTGTTTTTT. Translated, it gives CSARNTGELFF.

The table lists this clone with a few counts. The chain joins TRBV28 to TRBJ2-1; 7 nucleotides agree with TRBD1. From germline, CDR1 is MDHEN and CDR2 SYDVKM. V was clipped by 6 bases and J by 4 bases; unmatched bases: 9. The CDR3 is 15 amino acids. In DNA, the CDR3 is TGTGCCAGCAGAAAGACAGGGAAGCAGTACAATGAGCAGTTCTTC. This gives the protein CASRKTGKQYNEQFF.

Remarks on this clone: One end of the junction is discordant with germline, which a read error may explain. The chain employs TRBV4-1 and TRBJ2-3; possibly TRBD2 for D (5 bases). This CDR3 is built from 16 residues. Germline V CDR1 and CDR2: MGHRA, YSYEKL. CDR3 protein: CASSQELAFSTDTQYF. The CDR3 DNA reads TGTGCCAGCAGCCAAGAGCTAGCCTTTTCCACAGATACGCAGTATTTT.

Details on this clone: Its ends do not fully match the called genes, so a read error is possible. The chain couples TRBV6-1 to TRBJ1-6, with D possibly TRBD1 on 6 matching bases. Germline CDR1 reads MNHNS; CDR2 reads SASEGT. The CDR3 has 17 amino acids. In DNA form, the CDR3 reads TGTGCCATCAGTGACCGATCTGGGACATCGGGGAAATCACCCCTCCACTTT. Translated, it gives CAISDRSGTSGKSPLHF.

A few counts support this clone. The genes are TRBV4-3 and TRBJ1-1; D remains unclear. V was clipped by 0 bases and J by 4 bases, with 9 bases between them. Germline lookup yields CDR1 LGHNA and CDR2 YSLEER. The CDR3 totals 14 residues. The CDR3: CASSQETVITEAFF. The CDR3 region has the DNA TGCGCCAGCAGCCAAGAGACCGTGATCACTGAAGCTTTCTTT.

The chain joins TRBV5-4 to TRBJ2-5; 10 bases map to TRBD2. V lost 0 bases and J lost 0; bases outside the gene matches: 14. CDR1 is SGHNT, CDR2 YYREEE, per germline (reference sequence). The CDR3 totals 20 residues. The DNA for the CDR3 is TGTGCCAGCAGCTTGGGAGGTTGGTCTAGCGGGGGCACGTACCAAGAGACCCAGTACTTC. Translation gives CASSLGGWSSGGTYQETQYF.